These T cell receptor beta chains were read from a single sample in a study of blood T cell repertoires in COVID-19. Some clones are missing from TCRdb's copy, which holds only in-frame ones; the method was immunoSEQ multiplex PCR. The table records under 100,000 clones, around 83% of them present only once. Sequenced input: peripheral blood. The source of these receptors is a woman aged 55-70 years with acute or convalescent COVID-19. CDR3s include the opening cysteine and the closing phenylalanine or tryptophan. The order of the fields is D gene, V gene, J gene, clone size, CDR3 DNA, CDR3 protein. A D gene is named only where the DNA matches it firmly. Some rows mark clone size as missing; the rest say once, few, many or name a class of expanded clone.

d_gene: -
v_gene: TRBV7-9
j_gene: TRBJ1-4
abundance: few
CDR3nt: TGTGCCAGCAGCAGGAACAATGGGGCTGAAAAACTGTTTTTT
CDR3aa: CASSRNNGAEKLFF

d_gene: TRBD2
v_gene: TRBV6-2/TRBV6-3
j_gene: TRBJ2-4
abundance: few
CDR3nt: TGTGCCAGCAGTACAGGACTAGCGGGGGCTCTAGCCAAAAACATTCAGTACTTC
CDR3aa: CASSTGLAGALAKNIQYF

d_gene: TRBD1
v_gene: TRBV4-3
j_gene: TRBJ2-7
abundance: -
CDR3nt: TGCGCCAGCAGCCAAGATTGGGGACAGTCTGGCTACGAGCAGTACTTC
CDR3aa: CASSQDWGQSGYEQYF

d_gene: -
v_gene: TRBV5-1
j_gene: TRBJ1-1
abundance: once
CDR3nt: TGCGCCAGCAGCTTGGAGGCATCAGGATCTGAAGCTTTCTTT
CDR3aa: CASSLEASGSEAFF

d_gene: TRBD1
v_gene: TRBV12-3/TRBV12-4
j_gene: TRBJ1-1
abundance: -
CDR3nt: TGTGCCAGCAGGGACAGGGGGAACACTGAAGCTTTCTTT
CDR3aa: CASRDRGNTEAFF

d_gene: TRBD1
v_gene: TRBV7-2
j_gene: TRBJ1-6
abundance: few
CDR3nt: TGTGCCAGCAGCGCACATCCGGGACAGGGTTCACCCCTCCACTTT
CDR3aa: CASSAHPGQGSPLHF

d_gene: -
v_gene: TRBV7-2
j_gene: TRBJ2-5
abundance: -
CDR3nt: TGTGCCAGCAGCAACGACATCCAAGAGACCCAGTACTTC
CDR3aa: CASSNDIQETQYF

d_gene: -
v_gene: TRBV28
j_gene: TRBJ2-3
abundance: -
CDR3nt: TGTGCCAGCAGTTTACCCAGGTCACCAGATACGCAGTATTTT
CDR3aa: CASSLPRSPDTQYF

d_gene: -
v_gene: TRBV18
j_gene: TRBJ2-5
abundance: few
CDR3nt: TGTGCCAGCTCACCACCAACGGGAGAGACCCAGTACTTC
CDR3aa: CASSPPTGETQYF

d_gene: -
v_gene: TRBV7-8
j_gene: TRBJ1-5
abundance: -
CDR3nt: TGTGCCAGCAGCATTAGACAGGGCAATCAGCCCCAGCATTTT
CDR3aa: CASSIRQGNQPQHF

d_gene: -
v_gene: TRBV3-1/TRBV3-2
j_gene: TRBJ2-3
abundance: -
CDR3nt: TGTGCCAGCAGCCCTCCAAACGGAGATACGCAGTATTTT
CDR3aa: CASSPPNGDTQYF

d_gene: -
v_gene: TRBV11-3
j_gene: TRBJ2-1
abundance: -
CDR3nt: TGTGCCAGCACGGGGGGCGGGAGAGGTGACTACAATGAGCAGTTCTTC
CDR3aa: CASTGGGRGDYNEQFF

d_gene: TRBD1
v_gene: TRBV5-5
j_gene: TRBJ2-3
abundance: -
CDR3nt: TGTGCCAGCAGCGTATACAGGGGGCTCGAACCAGATACGCAGTATTTT
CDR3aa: CASSVYRGLEPDTQYF

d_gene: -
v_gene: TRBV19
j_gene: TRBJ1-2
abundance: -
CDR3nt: TGTGCCAGTAGTATAACATACAGGAATGGCTACACCTTC
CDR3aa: CASSITYRNGYTF

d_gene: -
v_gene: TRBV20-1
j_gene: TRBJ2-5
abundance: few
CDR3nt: TGCAGTGCTAGTACTAGCAGCTGGGGGACCCAGTACTTC
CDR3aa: CSASTSSWGTQYF

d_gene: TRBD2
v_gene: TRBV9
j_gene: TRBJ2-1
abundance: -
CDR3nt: TGTGCCAGCAGCGTAGGGACTAGCGGGGGCTTCTACAATGAGCAGTTCTTC
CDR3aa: CASSVGTSGGFYNEQFF

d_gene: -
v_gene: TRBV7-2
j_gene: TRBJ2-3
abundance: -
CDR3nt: TGTGCCAGCGGGATAGAACGGGAGGATACGCAGTATTTT
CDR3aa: CASGIEREDTQYF

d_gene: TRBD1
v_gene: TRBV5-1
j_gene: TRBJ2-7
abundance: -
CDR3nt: TGCGCCAGCAGCTCGGGACAGGAGTTCTACGAGCAGTACTTC
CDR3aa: CASSSGQEFYEQYF

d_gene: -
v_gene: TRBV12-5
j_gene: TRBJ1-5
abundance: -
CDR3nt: TGTGCTAGTGGTTTGACGGGTTATAGCAATCAGCCCCAGCATTTT
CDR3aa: CASGLTGYSNQPQHF

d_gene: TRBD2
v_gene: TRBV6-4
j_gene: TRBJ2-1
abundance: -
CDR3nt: TGTGCCAGCACTCCGGCTAGCGGGAGAGGTGAGCAGTTCTTC
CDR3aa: CASTPASGRGEQFF

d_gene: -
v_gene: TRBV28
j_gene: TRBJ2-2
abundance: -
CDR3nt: TGTGCCAGCAGTTTAATCCAGGGTCGGGCCGGGGAGCTGTTTTTT
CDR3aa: CASSLIQGRAGELFF